At least ten counts were recorded for the clone carrying this T cell receptor (beta chain). The data originate from a study of T cells in Graves' hyperthyroidism and ophthalmopathy. Amplification of TCR beta CDR3 regions was performed using RNA transcripts as template. In the first-round RT-PCR of the TCR CDR3, the HTBI primer set was used. In TCRdb, the multiplex PCR reads were re-called with MiXCR into one record per CDR3 protein. This table holds hundreds of thousands of distinct CDR3 sequences, about 15% found once. Newly diagnosed patients aged 18 to 65 had hyperthyroidism of under 2 months' duration. V lost 3 bases, J lost 7 bases, and 10 bases lay in between. The CDR3 has 13 residues. Germline V gene sequence: CDR1 MNHEY, CDR2 SMNVEV (reference sequence).

Specimen: blood. This receptor was taken from a woman under 40 with Graves' hyperthyroidism. V usage is TRBV27 and J usage is TRBJ2-1, with unresolved D. The CDR3 sequence: CASSFFSYNEQFF. In DNA, the CDR3 is TGTGCCAGCAGTTTTTTTAGCTATAATGAGCAGTTCTTC.